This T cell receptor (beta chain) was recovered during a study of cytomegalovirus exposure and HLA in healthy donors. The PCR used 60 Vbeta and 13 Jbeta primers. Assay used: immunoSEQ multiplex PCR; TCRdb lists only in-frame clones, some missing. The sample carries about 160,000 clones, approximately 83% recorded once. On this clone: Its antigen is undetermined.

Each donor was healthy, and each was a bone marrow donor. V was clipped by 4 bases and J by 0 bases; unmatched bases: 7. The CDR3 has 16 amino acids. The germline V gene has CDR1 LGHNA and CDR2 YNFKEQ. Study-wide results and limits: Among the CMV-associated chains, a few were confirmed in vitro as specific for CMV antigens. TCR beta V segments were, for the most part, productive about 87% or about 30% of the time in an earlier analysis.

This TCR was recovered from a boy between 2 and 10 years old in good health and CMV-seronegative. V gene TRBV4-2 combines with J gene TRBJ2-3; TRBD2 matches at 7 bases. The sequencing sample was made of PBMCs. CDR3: CASSPGRVFSTDTQYF. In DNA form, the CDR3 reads TGTGCCAGCAGCCCAGGGAGGGTTTTTAGCACAGATACGCAGTATTTT.